The 17 T cell receptor beta chains below come from one sample, sequenced in a study of blood T cells in healthy people across ages (dated by TCRdb to 2013 to 2016). The protocol used for the library was 5' RACE. For sequencing, an Illumina HiSeq 2500 was employed. A second roughly 7 to 12 cycle PCR used a sample-barcoded 5' primer and a J-beta primer mix. TCRdb took the public reads, trimmed them with fastp at Q25, ran MiXCR for clone calling and kept in-frame beta chains. Each record represents a unique CDR3 protein, reported with the most common genes and DNA among its rows. The table for this sample lists some 800,000 distinct CDR3 sequences; about 42% of them were counted only once. The ten top clones hold nearly 20% of the sample. The material sequenced was blood. Receptors were obtained from a man aged 55 to 70 in good health.

The gene calls are TRBV3-1 and TRBJ2-5; no reliable D call. The CDR3 loop spans 15 amino acids. CDR1 LGHDT and CDR2 YNNKEL come from the germline V gene (reference sequence). Trimming stripped 1 base from V and 2 bases from J, with 11 bases between. The CDR3 nucleotides are TGTGCCAGCAGCCAAGGGTTCAGTACACAAGAGACCCAGTACTTC. Amino acid sequence: CASSQGFSTQETQYF.

The CDR3 spells CSAREANTDTQYF. The CDR3 nucleotides read TGCAGTGCTAGAGAGGCGAACACAGATACGCAGTATTTT. J is TRBJ2-3 and V is TRBV20-1, with D uncertain. This CDR3 is built from 13 residues. Germline V gives CDR1 DFQATT, CDR2 SNEGSKA (reference sequence). Trimming took 0 bases from V and 2 from J, leaving 6 bases between them.

This clonotype was detected a few times. The rearrangement links TRBV4-3 to TRBJ2-3, with D unresolved. The ends were cut back, 3 bases at V and 10 bases at J, with 14 bases in the middle. The CDR3 consists of 13 residues. Germline V gene data show CDR1 as LGHNA and CDR2 as YSLEER. This chain's CDR3 is CASSQWAGTAQYF. The CDR3 coding sequence is TGCGCCAGCAGCCAGTGGGCCGGTACGGCGCAGTATTTT.

Here the CDR3 DNA reads TGTGCCAGCAGCCGGGTAGAGGGCTACGAGCAGTACTTC. It codes for CASSRVEGYEQYF. This chain uses TRBV14 with TRBJ2-7, with a weak D call TRBD2 (5 bases). Germline loops: CDR1 SGHDN, CDR2 FVKESK. Trimming removed 4 bases at V and 3 bases at J, with 10 bases between. The CDR3 runs 13 residues.

V usage is TRBV9 and J usage is TRBJ2-7; the D is unclear. V lost 0 bases and J lost 7, with 17 bases in between. In germline, CDR1 is SGDLS, CDR2 YYNGEE. The length of the CDR3 is 15 residues. CDR3 DNA sequence: TGTGCCAGCAGCGTAGACTTCAGAGCATATCAGGAGCAGTACTTC. This gives the protein CASSVDFRAYQEQYF.

As to this clonotype: One end of the junction fails to match germline, which may point to a read error. The chain recombines TRBV5-1 with TRBJ2-1; perhaps D is TRBD1 or TRBD2 (5 bases each). Germline values: CDR1 SGHRS, CDR2 YFSETQ. The CDR3 loop spans 16 amino acids. The CDR3 DNA sequence: TGCGCCAGCAGCCTGGGGGTTCCGAGCTCCTACAATAAGCAGTTCTTC. This gives the protein CASSLGVPSSYNKQFF.

The genes are TRBV6-1 and TRBJ1-5, with 9 nucleotides matching TRBD1. The J segment lost 0 bases and the V segment lost 6 bases, leaving 6 bases of the junction unmatched. This CDR3 contains 16 residues. Looked up from germline, CDR1 is MNHNS and CDR2 is SASEGT. CDR3 sequence (DNA): TGTGCCAGCAGAGAATGGGGACAGGGTAGCAATCAGCCCCAGCATTTT. Amino acids: CASREWGQGSNQPQHF.

V is TRBV6-2 or TRBV6-3 and J is TRBJ2-3, with D perhaps TRBD1 or TRBD2 (6 bases each). Trimming removed 10 bases at V and 0 bases at J, with 17 bases between. The CDR3 runs 15 residues. Germline CDR1 MNHEY, CDR2 SVGEGT. The CDR3 here is CATRQDSGSTDTQYF. The CDR3 region has the DNA TGTGCCACCCGCCAGGACAGCGGGAGCACAGATACGCAGTATTTT.

The count of this clonotype is one. The chain is built from TRBV7-9 and TRBJ1-6; no reliable D call. Trimming pared 3 bases from V and 5 bases from J, leaving 14 bases between. The germline V gene has CDR1 SEHNR and CDR2 FQNEAQ (reference sequence). The CDR3 contains 16 residues. The CDR3 spells CASSFFGKGDNSPLHF. Written as DNA, the CDR3 is TGTGCCAGCAGCTTTTTTGGTAAGGGTGATAATTCACCCCTCCACTTT.

On this clonotype: At one end, the junction sequence differs from germline, possibly due to a read error. This chain joins TRBV7-2 and TRBJ1-6; perhaps TRBD1 as D (6 bases). Germline V gene lookup returns CDR1 SGHTA and CDR2 FQGNSA. This CDR3 comprises 13 residues. The CDR3 coding sequence is TGTCCCAGCAGCTTACAGGGCAATTCACCCCTCCACTTT. This sequence encodes CPSSLQGNSPLHF.

The chain employs TRBV20-1 and TRBJ2-7; no clear D gene. Gene TRBJ2-4 matches the end of the DNA better, so the J call may be wrong. Germline V CDR1 and CDR2: DFQATT, SNEGSKA (reference sequence). CDR3 length equals 13 residues. The CDR3 DNA follows: TGCAGTGCTCAACAGTGGTCCGCGGACATTCAGTACTTC. Encoded protein: CSAQQWSADIQYF.

V gene TRBV27 combines with J gene TRBJ2-2; 8 bases are a match to TRBD2. From germline, CDR1 is MNHEY and CDR2 SMNVEV (reference sequence). Germline trimming cut 6 bases from V and 4 bases from J; bases unmatched to any gene: 4. This CDR3 is 14 amino acids long. CDR3 sequence (DNA): TGTGCCAGCAGGGGGACTAGACTCACCGGGGAGCTGTTTTTT. This gives the protein CASRGTRLTGELFF.

The chain has TRBV12-3 or TRBV12-4 and TRBJ1-1; D not certain. The V and J ends lost 8 bases and 6 bases respectively, with 10 bases between them. This CDR3 contains 11 residues. As DNA, the CDR3 is TGTGCCAGCGGGGAGGGCTCTGAAGCTTTCTTT. Translation gives CASGEGSEAFF.

This clonotype has just a few counts. The chain employs TRBV5-1 and TRBJ1-1, with 7 positions matching TRBD1. The length of the CDR3 is 14 residues. The germline V gene encodes CDR1 SGHRS and CDR2 YFSETQ. V trimming: 5 bases; J trimming: 5 bases; junction bases outside the gene matches: 9. This CDR3 reads CASRKGAIGTEAFF. The CDR3 bases are TGCGCCAGCAGAAAGGGGGCGATCGGGACTGAAGCTTTCTTT.

This clonotype was seen only a few times. The chain combines TRBV9 with TRBJ1-2; D is uncertain. Germline lookup yields CDR1 SGDLS and CDR2 YYNGEE. CDR3 size: 15 residues. V was clipped by 1 base and J by 5 bases, with 15 bases between them. The DNA for the CDR3 is TGTGCCAGCAGCGTATCGGCAGCGGGAGGTTATGGCTACACCTTC. This gives the protein CASSVSAAGGYGYTF.

This clonotype was detected only a few times. The rearrangement joins TRBV5-1 to TRBJ2-5, with TRBD1 identical over 9 bases. V trimming: 1 base; J trimming: 2 bases; junction bases outside the gene matches: 3. The CDR3 spans 15 residues. From germline, CDR1 is SGHRS and CDR2 YFSETQ. CDR3 bases: TGCGCCAGCAGCTTGCGACAGGGGGAACAAGAGACCCAGTACTTC. Translated, it gives CASSLRQGEQETQYF.

V gene TRBV20-1 combines with J gene TRBJ1-5; the D gene is possibly TRBD1 (6 bases). The CDR3 runs 12 residues. Trimming left V 6 bases short and J 11 bases short, with 17 bases between. Germline CDR1 reads DFQATT; CDR2 reads SNEGSKA (reference sequence). CDR3 region: CSASDRDITQHF. CDR3 DNA sequence: TGCAGTGCAAGCGACCGGGACATAACCCAGCATTTT.